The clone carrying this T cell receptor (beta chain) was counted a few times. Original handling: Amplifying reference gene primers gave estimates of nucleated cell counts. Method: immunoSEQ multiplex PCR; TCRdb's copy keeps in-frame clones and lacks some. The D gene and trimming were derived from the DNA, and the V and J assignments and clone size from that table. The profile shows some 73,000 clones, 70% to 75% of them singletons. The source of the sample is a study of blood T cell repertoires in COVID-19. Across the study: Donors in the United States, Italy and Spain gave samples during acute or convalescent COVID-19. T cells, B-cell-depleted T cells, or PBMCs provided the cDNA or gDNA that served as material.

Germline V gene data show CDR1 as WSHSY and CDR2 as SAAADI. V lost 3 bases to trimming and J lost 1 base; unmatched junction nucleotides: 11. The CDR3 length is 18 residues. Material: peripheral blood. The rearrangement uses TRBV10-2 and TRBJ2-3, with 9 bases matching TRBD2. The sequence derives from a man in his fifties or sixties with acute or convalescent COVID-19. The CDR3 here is CASSDLGGGASGTDTQYF. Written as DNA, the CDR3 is TGCGCCAGCAGTGATCTGGGCGGGGGGGCATCTGGCACAGATACGCAGTATTTT.